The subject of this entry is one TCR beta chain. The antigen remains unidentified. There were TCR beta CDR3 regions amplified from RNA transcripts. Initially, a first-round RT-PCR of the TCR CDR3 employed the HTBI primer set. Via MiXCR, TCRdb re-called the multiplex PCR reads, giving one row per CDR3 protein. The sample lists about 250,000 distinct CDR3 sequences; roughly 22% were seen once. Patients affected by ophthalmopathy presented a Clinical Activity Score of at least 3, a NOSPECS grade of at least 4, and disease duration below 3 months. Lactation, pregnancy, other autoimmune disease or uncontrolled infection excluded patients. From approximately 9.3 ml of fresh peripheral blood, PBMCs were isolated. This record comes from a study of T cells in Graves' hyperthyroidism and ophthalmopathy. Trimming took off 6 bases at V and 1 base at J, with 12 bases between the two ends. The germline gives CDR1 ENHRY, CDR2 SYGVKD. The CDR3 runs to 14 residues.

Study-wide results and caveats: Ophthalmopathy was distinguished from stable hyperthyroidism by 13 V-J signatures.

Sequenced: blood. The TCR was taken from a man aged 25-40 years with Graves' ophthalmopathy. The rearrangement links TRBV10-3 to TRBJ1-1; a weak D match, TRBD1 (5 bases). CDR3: CAIRNRGENTEAFF. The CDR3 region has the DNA TGTGCCATCAGAAATCGGGGGGAGAACACTGAAGCTTTCTTT.